The sequence of this T cell receptor (beta chain) was determined in a study of blood T cell repertoires in COVID-19. Study context: Researchers got acute and convalescent COVID-19 samples from the United States, Italy and Spain. The cDNA or gDNA used as material had been derived from T cells, B-cell-depleted T cells, or PBMCs.

CDR3 length: 16 amino acids. Trimming pared 9 bases from V and 0 bases from J, leaving 19 bases between. Germline V lookup: CDR1 KGHDR, CDR2 SFDVKD. This clone is a singleton in its sample. Authors' methods: Amplification of reference gene primers was used by the study to estimate nucleated cell counts. Profiled with immunoSEQ multiplex PCR; TCRdb holds only in-frame clones, not every one. Clonal size and the V and J genes are those of that table, whereas D and trimming came from the DNA. The table lists 150,000 to 200,000 clones, 70% to 85% of them singletons, with about 14% in the top ten. Sequencing was carried out using peripheral blood. The receptor was derived from a man between 50 and 59 years old who had recovered from COVID-19. This sequence joins TRBV24-1 and TRBJ2-5; TRBD2 is a possible D gene (10 bases). The CDR3 here is CATGTGLAGDQETQYF. The CDR3, as DNA: TGTGCCACCGGGACAGGGCTAGCGGGAGACCAAGAGACCCAGTACTTC.